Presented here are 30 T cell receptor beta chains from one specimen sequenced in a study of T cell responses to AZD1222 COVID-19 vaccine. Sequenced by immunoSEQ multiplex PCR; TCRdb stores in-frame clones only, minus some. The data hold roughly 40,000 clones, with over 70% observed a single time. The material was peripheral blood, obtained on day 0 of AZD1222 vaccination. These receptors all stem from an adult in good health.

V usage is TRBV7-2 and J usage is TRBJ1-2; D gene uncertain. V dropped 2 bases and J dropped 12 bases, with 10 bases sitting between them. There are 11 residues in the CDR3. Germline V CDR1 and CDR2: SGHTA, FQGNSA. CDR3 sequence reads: CASSLPYENTF. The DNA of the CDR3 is TGTGCCAGCAGCTTACCGTATGAAAACACCTTC.

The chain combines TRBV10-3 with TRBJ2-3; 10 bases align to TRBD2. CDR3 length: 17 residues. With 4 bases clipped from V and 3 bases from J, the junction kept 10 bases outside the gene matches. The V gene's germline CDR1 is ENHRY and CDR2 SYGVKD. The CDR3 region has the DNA TGTGCCATCAGTGGGCTAGCGGGGGCCAAAGGAACAGATACGCAGTATTTT. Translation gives CAISGLAGAKGTDTQYF.

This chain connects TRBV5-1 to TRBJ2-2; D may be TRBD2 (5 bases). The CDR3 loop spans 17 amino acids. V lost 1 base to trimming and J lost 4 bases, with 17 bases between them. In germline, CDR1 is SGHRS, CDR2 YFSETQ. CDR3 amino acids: CASSLLINSGSTGELFF. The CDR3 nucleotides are TGCGCCAGCAGCTTGTTGATAAATTCGGGGAGCACCGGGGAGCTGTTTTTT. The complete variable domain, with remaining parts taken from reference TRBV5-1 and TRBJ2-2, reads KAGVTQTPRYLIKTRGQQVTLSCSPISGHRSVSWYQQTPGQGLQFLFEYFSETQRNKGNFPGRFSGRQFSNSRSEMNVSTLELGDSALYLCASSLLINSGSTGELFFGEGSRLTVL.

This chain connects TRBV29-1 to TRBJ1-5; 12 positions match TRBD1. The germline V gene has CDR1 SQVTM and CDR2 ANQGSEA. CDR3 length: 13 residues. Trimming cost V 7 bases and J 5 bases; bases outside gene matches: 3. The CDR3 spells CSAGQGADQPQHF. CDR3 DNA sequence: TGCAGCGCGGGACAGGGGGCGGATCAGCCCCAGCATTTT.

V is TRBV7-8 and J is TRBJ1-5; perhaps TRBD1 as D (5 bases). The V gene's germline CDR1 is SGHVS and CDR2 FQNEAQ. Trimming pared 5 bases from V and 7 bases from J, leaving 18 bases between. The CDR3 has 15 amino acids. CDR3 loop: CASSRLRGAEQPQHF. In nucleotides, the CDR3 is TGTGCCAGCAGCCGCCTCCGAGGGGCTGAGCAGCCCCAGCATTTT.

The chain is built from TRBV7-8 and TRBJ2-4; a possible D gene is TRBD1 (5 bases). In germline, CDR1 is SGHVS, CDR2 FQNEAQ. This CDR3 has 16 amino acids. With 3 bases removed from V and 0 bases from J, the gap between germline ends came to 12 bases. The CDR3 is CASSFDQGIAKNIQYF. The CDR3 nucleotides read TGTGCCAGCAGCTTTGATCAGGGCATAGCCAAAAACATTCAGTACTTC.

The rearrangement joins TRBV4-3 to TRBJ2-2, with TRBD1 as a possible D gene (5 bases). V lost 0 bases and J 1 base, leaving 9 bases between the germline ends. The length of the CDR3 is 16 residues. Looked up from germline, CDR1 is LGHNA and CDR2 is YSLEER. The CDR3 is CASSQDQGQNTGELFF. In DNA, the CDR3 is TGCGCCAGCAGCCAAGATCAAGGACAGAACACCGGGGAGCTGTTTTTT.

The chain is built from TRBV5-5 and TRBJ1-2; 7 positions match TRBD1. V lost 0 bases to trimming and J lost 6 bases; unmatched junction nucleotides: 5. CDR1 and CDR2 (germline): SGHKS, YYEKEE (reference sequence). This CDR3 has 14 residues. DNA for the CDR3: TGTGCCAGCAGCTTGGCCGTGACAGGGAATGGCTACACCTTC. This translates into CASSLAVTGNGYTF.

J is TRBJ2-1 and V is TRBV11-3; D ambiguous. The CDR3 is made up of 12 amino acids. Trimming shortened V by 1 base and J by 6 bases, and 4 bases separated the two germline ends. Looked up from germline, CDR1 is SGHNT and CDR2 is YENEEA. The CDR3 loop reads CASSLVGNEQFF. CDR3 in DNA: TGTGCCAGCAGCTTAGTAGGCAATGAGCAGTTCTTC.

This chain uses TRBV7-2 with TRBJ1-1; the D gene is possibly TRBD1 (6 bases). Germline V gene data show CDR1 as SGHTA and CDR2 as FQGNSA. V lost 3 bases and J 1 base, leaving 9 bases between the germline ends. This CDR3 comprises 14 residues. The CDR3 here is CASSFPGQNTEAFF. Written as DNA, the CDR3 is TGTGCCAGCAGCTTTCCGGGACAGAACACTGAAGCTTTCTTT.

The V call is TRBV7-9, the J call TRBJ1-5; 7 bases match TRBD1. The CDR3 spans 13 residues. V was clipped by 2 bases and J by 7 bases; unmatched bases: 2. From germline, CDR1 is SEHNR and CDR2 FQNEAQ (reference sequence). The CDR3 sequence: CASSLTGDQPQHF. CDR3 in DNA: TGTGCCAGCAGCTTAACAGGGGACCAGCCCCAGCATTTT.

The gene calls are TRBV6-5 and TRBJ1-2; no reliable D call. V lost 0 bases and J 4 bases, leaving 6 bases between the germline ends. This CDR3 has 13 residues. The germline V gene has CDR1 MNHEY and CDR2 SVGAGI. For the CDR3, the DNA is TGTGCCAGCAGTTACTCCGGCAGCTATGGCTACACCTTC. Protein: CASSYSGSYGYTF.

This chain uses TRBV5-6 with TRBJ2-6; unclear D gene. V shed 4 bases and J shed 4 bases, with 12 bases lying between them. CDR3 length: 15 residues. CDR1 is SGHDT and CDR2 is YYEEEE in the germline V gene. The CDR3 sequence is CASSMTGTGANVLTF. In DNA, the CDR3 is TGTGCCAGCAGCATGACGGGTACCGGGGCCAACGTCCTGACTTTC.

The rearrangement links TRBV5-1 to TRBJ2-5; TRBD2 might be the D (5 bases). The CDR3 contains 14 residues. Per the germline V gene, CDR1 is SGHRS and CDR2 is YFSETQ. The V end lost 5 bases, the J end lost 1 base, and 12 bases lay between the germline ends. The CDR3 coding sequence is TGCGCCAGCAGTCTCGGGGTTGCCCAAGAGACCCAGTACTTC. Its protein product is CASSLGVAQETQYF.

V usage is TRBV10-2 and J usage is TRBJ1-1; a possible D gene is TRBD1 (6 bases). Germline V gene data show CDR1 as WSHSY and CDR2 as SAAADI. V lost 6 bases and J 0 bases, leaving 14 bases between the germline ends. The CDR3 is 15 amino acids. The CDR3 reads CASRDSGQMNTEAFF. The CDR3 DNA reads TGCGCCAGCAGAGACTCAGGACAGATGAACACTGAAGCTTTCTTT.

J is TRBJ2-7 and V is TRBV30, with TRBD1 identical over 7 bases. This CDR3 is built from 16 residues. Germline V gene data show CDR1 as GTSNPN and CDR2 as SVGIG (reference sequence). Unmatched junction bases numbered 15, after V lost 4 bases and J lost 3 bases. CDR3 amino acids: CAWTGKGASVGYEQYF. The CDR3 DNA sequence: TGTGCCTGGACAGGCAAGGGGGCTTCGGTAGGCTACGAGCAGTACTTC.

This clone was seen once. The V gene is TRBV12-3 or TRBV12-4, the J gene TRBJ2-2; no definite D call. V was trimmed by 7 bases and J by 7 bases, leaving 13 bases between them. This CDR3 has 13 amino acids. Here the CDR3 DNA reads TGTGCCAGCACCATCCACGTAGGCGGGGAGCTGTTTTTT. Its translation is CASTIHVGGELFF.

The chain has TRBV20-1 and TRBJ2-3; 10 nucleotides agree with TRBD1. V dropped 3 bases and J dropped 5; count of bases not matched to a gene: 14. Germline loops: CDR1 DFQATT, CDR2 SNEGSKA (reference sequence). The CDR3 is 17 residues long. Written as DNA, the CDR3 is TGCAGTGCTAGTCCCGAACCAGGACAGGGGGAGGTAGATACGCAGTATTTT. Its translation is CSASPEPGQGEVDTQYF.

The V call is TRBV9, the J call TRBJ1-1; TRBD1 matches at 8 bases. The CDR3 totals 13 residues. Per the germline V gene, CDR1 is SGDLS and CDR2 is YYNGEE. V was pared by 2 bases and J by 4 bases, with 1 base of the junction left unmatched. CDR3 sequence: CASSVGTGTEAFF. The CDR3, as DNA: TGTGCCAGCAGCGTCGGGACAGGCACTGAAGCTTTCTTT. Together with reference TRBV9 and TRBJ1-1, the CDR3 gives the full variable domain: DSGVTQTPKHLITATGQRVTLRCSPRSGDLSVYWYQQSLDQGLQFLIQYYNGEERAKGNILERFSAQQFPDLHSELNLSSLELGDSALYFCASSVGTGTEAFFGQGTRLTVV.

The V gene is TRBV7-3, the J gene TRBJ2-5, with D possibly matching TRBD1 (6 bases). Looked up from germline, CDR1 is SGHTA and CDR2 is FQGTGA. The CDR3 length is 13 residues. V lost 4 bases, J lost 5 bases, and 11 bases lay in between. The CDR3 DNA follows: TGTGCCAGCAGCTACAGGGCTGGGGAGACCCAGTACTTC. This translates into CASSYRAGETQYF.

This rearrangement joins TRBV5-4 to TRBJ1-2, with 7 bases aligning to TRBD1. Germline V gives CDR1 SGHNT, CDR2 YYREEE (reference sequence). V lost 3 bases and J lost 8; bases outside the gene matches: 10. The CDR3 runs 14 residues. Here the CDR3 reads CASSSPTGPGGYTF. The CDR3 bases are TGTGCCAGCAGCTCACCGACAGGGCCCGGGGGCTACACCTTC.

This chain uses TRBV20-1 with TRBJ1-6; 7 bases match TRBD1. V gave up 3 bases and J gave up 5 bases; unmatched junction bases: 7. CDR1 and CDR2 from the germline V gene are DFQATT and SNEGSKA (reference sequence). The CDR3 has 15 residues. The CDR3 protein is CSASGTARDNSPLHF. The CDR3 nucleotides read TGCAGTGCTAGTGGGACAGCTCGAGATAATTCACCCCTCCACTTT.

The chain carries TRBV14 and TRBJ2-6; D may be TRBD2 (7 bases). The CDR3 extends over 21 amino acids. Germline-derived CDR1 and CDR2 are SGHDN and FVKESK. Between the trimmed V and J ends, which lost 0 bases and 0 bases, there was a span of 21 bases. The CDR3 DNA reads TGTGCCAGCAGCCAAGATCGGGGGGTTCGGGACACCCGCTCTGGGGCCAACGTCCTGACTTTC. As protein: CASSQDRGVRDTRSGANVLTF.

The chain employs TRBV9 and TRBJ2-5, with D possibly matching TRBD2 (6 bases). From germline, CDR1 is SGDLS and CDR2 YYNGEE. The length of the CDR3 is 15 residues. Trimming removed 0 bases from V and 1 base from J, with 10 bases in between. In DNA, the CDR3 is TGTGCCAGCAGCGTAGGGGCTAGCGCCCAAGAGACCCAGTACTTC. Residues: CASSVGASAQETQYF.

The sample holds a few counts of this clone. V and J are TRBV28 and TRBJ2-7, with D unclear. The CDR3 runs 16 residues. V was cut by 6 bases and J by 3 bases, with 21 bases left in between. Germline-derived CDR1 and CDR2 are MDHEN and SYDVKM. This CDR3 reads CASSPPSRGALYEQYF. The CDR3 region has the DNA TGTGCCAGCAGCCCACCCTCTCGTGGAGCCCTCTACGAGCAGTACTTC. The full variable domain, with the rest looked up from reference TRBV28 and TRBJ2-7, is DVKVTQSSRYLVKRTGEKVFLECVQDMDHENMFWYRQDPGLGLRLIYFSYDVKMKEKGDIPEGYSVSREKKERFSLILESASTNQTSMYLCASSPPSRGALYEQYFGPGTRLTVT.

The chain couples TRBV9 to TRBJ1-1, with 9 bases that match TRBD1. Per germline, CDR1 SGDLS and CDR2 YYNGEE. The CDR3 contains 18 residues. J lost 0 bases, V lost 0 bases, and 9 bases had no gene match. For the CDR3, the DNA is TGTGCCAGCAGCGTAGGGGGGCGACAGGGGGTCTTGAACACTGAAGCTTTCTTT. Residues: CASSVGGRQGVLNTEAFF.

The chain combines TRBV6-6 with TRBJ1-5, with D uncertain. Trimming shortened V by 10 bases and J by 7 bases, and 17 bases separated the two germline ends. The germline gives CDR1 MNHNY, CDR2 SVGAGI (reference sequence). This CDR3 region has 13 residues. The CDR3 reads CATMPSFGQPQHF. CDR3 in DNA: TGTGCCACTATGCCGTCCTTCGGACAGCCCCAGCATTTT.

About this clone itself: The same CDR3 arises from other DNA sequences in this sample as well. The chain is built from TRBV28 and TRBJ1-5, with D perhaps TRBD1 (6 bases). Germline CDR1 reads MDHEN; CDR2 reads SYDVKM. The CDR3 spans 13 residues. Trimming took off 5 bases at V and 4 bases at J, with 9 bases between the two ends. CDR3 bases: TGTGCCAGCAGTCCAACAGGGAATCAGCCCCAGCATTTT. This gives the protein CASSPTGNQPQHF.

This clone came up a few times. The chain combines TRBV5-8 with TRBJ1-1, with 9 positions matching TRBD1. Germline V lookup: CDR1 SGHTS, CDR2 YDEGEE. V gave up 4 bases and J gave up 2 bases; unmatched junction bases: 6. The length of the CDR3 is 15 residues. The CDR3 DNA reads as TGTGCCAGCAGCCACTACAGGGGGCCCAACACTGAAGCTTTCTTT. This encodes CASSHYRGPNTEAFF.

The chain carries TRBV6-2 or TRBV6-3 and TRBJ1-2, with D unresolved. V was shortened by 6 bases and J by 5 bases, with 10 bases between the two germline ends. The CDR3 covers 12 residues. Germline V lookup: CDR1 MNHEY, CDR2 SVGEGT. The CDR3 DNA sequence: TGTGCCAGCAGCCTCGATGAATATGGCTACACCTTC. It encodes CASSLDEYGYTF.